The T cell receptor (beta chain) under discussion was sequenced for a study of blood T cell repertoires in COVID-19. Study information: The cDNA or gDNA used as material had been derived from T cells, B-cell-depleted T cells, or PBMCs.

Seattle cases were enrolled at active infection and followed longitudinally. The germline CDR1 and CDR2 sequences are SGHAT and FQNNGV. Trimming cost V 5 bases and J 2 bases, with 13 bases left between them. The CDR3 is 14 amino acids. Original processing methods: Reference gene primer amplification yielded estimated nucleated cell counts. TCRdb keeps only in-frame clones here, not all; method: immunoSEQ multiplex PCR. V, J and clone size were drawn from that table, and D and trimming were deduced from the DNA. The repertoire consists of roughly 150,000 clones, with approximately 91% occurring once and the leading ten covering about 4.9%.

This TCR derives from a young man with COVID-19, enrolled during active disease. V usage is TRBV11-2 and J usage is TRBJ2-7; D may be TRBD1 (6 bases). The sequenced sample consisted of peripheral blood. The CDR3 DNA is TGTGCCAGCAGCCCCTCCGGGACACCCTACGAGCAGTACTTC. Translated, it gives CASSPSGTPYEQYF.